The 4 T cell receptor beta chains below were found in one sample sequenced in a study of PD-1 blockade in classical Hodgkin lymphoma. Stated time point: cycle 4 day 1 (C4D1), after less than 7 weeks of nivolumab. All the patients suffered relapse after autologous stem cell transplantation, and brentuximab vedotin exposure differed. TCRdb keeps only in-frame clones here, not all; method: immunoSEQ multiplex PCR. The sample comprises 30,000 or so clones, around 80% of which are singletons, and around 15% rests with the top ten. Sequencing used peripheral blood mononuclear cells (PBMCs), obtained before the fourth cycle of nivolumab. The source is a human donor with classical Hodgkin lymphoma.

The chain recombines TRBV7-8 with TRBJ1-5; tentatively, D is TRBD1 (5 bases). Trimming took 5 bases from V and 0 from J, leaving 14 bases between them. Germline V CDR1 and CDR2: SGHVS, FQNEAQ. The CDR3 covers 16 residues. In DNA, the CDR3 is TGTGCCAGCAGCCTACGGACACTAGATAGCAATCAGCCCCAGCATTTT. This codes for CASSLRTLDSNQPQHF.

This clone was picked up a small number of times. This chain links TRBV14 with TRBJ1-2; no clear D. CDR3 length: 13 amino acids. V shed 0 bases and J shed 4 bases, with 6 bases lying between them. Germline V gene lookup returns CDR1 SGHDN and CDR2 FVKESK. CDR3 nucleotide sequence: TGTGCCAGCAGCCAAGATCAAGCCTATGGCTACACCTTC. This codes for CASSQDQAYGYTF. Full variable domain (rest looked up from reference TRBV14 and TRBJ1-2): EAGVTQFPSHSVIEKGQTVTLRCDPISGHDNLYWYRRVMGKEIKFLLHFVKESKQDESGMPNNRFLAERTGGTYSTLKVQPAELEDSGVYFCASSQDQAYGYTFGSGTRLTVV.

The chain uses TRBV5-1 and TRBJ1-1; D is unresolved. The CDR3 sequence is 13 residues long. Germline V gene lookup returns CDR1 SGHRS and CDR2 YFSETQ. Trimming left V 7 bases short and J 1 base short, with 11 bases between. DNA for the CDR3: TGCGCCAGCGGTCGGGAGGGGAACACTGAAGCTTTCTTT. Its translation: CASGREGNTEAFF.

The chain combines TRBV18 with TRBJ1-2, with TRBD1 matching over 9 bases. J lost 7 bases, V lost 2 bases, and 2 bases had no gene match. The CDR3 is 13 residues long. Germline V CDR1 and CDR2: KGHSH, LQKENI. The CDR3 is CASSPGQGTGYTF. The CDR3 nucleotides are TGTGCCAGCTCACCAGGACAGGGGACTGGCTACACCTTC. Full variable domain (remainder filled in from reference TRBV18 and TRBJ1-2): NAGVMQNPRHLVRRRGQEARLRCSPMKGHSHVYWYRQLPEEGLKFMVYLQKENIIDESGMPKERFSAEFPKEGPSILRIQQVVRGDSAAYFCASSPGQGTGYTFGSGTRLTVV.